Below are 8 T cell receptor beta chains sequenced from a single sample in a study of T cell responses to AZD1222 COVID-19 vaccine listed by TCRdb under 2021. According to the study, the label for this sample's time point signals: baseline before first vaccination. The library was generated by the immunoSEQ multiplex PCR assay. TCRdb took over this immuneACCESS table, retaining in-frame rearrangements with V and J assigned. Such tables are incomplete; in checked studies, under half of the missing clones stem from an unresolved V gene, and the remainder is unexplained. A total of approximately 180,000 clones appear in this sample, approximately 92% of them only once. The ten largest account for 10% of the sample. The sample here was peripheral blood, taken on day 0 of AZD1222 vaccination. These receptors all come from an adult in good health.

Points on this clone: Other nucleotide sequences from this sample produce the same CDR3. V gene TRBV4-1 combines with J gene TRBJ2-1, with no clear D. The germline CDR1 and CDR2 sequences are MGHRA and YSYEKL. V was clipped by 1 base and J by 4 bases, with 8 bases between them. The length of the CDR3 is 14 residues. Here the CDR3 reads CASSQGSSYNEQFF. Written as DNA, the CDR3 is TGCGCCAGCAGCCAAGGGTCCAGTTACAATGAGCAGTTCTTC.

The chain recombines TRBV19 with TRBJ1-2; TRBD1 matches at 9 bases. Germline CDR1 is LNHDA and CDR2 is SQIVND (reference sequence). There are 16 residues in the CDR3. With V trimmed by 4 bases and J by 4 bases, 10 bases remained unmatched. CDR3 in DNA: TGTGCCAGTAGTACTTTACCGGGACAGGGAGGCTATGGCTACACCTTC. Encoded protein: CASSTLPGQGGYGYTF.

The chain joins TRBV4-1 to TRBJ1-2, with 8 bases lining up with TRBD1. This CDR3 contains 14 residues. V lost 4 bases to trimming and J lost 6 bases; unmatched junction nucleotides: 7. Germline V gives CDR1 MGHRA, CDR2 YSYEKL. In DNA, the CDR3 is TGCGCCAGCAGCCGAATCAACAGGGGGGATGGCTACACCTTC. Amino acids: CASSRINRGDGYTF.

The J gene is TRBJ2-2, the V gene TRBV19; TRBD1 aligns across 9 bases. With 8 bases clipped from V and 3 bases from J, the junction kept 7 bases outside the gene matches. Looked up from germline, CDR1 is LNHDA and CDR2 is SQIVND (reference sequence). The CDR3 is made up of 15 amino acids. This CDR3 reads CASSGQGLYTGELFF. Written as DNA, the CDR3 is TGTGCCAGTTCTGGACAGGGGCTATACACCGGGGAGCTGTTTTTT.

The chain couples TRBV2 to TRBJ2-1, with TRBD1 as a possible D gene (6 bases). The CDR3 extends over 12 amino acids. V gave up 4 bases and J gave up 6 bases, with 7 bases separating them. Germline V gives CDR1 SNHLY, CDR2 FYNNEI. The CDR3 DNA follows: TGTGCCAGCAGTGCCAGGGGCAATGAGCAGTTCTTC. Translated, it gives CASSARGNEQFF. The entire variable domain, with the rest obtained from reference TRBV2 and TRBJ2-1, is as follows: EPEVTQTPSHQVTQMGQEVILRCVPISNHLYFYWYRQILGQKVEFLVSFYNNEISEKSEIFDDQFSVERPDGSNFTLKIRSTKLEDSAMYFCASSARGNEQFFGPGTRLTVL.

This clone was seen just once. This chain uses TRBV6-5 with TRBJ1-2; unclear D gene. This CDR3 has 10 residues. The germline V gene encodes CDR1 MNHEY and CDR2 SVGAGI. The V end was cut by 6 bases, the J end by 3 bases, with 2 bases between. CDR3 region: CASRDYGYTF. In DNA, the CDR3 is TGTGCCAGCAGGGACTATGGCTACACCTTC.

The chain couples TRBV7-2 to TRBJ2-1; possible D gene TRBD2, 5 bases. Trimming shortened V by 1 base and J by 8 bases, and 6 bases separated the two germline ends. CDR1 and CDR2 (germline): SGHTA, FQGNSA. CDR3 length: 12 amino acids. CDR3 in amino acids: CASSLVRDEQFF. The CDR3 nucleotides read TGTGCCAGCAGCTTAGTGAGGGATGAGCAGTTCTTC.

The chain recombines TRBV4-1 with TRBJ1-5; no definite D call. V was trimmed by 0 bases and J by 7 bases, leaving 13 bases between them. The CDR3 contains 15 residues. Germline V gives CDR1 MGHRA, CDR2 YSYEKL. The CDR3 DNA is TGCGCCAGCAGCCAAGAATACACCGGCTTCCAGCCCCAGCATTTT. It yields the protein CASSQEYTGFQPQHF.